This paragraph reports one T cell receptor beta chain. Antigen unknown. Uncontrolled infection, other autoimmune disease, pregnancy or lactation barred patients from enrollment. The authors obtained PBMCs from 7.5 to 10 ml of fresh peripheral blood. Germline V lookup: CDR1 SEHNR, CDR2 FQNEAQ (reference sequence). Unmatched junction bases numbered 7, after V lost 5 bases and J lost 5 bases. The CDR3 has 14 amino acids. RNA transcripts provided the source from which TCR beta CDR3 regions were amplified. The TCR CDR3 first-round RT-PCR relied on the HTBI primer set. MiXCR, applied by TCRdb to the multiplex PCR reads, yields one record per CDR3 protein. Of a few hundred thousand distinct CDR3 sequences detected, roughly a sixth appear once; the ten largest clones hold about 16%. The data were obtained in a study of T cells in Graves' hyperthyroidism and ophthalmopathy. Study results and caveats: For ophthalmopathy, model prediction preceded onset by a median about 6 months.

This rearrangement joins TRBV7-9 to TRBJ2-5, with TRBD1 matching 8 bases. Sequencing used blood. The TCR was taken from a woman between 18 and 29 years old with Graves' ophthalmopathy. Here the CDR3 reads CASSPTGGTETQYF. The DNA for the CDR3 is TGTGCCAGCAGCCCCACAGGGGGTACGGAGACCCAGTACTTC.